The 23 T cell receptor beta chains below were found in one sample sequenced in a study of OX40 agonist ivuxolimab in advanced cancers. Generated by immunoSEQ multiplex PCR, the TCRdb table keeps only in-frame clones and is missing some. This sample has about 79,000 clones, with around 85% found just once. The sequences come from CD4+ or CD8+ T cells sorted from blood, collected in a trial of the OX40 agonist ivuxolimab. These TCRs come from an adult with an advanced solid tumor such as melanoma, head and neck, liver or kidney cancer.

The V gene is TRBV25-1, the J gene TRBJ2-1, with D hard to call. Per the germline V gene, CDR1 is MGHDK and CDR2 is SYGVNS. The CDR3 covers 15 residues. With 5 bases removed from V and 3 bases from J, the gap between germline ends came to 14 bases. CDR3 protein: CASSPMGLDYNEQFF. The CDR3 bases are TGTGCCAGCAGTCCTATGGGCCTGGACTACAATGAGCAGTTCTTC.

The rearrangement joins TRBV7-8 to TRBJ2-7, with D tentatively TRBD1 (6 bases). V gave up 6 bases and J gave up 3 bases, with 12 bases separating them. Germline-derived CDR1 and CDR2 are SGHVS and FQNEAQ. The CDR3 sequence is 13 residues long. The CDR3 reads CASSSGQFYEQYF. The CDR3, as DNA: TGTGCCAGCAGTTCGGGACAATTCTACGAGCAGTACTTC.

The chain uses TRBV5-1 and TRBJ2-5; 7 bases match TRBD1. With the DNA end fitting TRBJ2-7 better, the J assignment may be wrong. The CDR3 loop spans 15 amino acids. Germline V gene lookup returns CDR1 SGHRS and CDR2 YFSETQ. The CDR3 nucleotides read TGCGCCAGCAGCTCAGGGGGTTTTGGTATCTACGAGCAGTACTTC. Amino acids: CASSSGGFGIYEQYF.

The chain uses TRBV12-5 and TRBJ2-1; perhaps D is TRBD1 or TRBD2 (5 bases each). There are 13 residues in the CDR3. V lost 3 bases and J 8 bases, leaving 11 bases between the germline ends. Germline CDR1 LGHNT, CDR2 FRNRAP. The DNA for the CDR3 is TGTGCTAGTGGTTTAGAGGGGCTGTATGAGCAGTTCTTC. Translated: CASGLEGLYEQFF.

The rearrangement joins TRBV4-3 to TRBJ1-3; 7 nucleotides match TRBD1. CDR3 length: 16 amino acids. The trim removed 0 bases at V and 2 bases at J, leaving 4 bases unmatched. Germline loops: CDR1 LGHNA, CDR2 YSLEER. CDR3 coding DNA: TGCGCCAGCAGCCAAGATGGGCAGGGGGCTGGAAACACCATATATTTT. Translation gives CASSQDGQGAGNTIYF.

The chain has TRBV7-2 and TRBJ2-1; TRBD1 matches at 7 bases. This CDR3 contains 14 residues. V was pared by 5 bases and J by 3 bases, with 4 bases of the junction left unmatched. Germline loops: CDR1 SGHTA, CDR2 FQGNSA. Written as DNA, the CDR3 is TGTGCCAGCAGCCCCGGGACAGACTACAATGAGCAGTTCTTC. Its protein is CASSPGTDYNEQFF.

The CDR3 here is CASSEEGGDSSNQPQHF. DNA for the CDR3: TGTGCCAGCAGTGAAGAAGGGGGAGACAGTAGCAATCAGCCCCAGCATTTT. V and J are TRBV2 and TRBJ1-5, with D tentatively TRBD1 (6 bases). The V gene lost 1 base and the J gene lost 0 bases, with 13 bases spanning the gap. Per germline, CDR1 SNHLY and CDR2 FYNNEI. The CDR3 extends over 17 amino acids.

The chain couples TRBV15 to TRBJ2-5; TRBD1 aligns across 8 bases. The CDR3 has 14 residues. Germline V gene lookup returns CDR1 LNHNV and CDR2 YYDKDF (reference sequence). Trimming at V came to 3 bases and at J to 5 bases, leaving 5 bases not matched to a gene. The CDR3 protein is CATSRDRVIETQYF. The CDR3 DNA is TGTGCCACCAGCAGGGACAGGGTAATTGAGACCCAGTACTTC.

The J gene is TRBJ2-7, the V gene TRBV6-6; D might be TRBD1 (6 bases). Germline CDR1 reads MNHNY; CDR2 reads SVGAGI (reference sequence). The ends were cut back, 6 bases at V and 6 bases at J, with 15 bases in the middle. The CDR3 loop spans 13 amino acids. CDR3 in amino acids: CASRPGLGGEQYF. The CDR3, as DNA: TGTGCCAGCAGACCGGGTTTAGGGGGCGAGCAGTACTTC.

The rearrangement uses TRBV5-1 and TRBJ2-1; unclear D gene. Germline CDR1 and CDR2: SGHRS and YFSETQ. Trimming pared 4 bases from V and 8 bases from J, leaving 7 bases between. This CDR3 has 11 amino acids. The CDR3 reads CASSIDDEQFF. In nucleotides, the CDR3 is TGCGCCAGCAGCATCGACGATGAGCAGTTCTTC.

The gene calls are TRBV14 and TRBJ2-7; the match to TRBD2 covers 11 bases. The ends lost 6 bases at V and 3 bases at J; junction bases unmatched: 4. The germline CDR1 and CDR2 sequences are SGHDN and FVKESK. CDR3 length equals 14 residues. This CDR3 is CASRLTSGSYEQYF. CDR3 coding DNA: TGTGCCAGCAGGCTAACTAGCGGGAGCTACGAGCAGTACTTC.

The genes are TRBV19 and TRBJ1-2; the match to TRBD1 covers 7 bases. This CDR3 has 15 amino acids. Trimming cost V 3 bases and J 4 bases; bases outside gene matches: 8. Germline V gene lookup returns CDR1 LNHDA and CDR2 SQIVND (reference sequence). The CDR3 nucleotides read TGTGCCAGTAGTATTGGGAGAGGGGGCGTCTATGGCTACACCTTC. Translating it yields CASSIGRGGVYGYTF.

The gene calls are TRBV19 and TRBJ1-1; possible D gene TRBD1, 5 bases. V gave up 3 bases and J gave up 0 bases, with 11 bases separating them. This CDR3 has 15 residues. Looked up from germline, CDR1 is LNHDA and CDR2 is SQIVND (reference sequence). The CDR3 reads CASSIKTVLNTEAFF. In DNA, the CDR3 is TGTGCCAGTAGTATTAAGACAGTTTTGAACACTGAAGCTTTCTTT. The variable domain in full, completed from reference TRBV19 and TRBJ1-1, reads DGGITQSPKYLFRKEGQNVTLSCEQNLNHDAMYWYRQDPGQGLRLIYYSQIVNDFQKGDIAEGYSVSREKKESFPLTVTSAQKNPTAFYLCASSIKTVLNTEAFFGQGTRLTVV.

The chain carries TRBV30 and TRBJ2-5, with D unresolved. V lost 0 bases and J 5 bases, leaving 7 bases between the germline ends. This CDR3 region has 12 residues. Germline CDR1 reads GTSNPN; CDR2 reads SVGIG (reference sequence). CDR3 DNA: TGTGCCTGGAGTGTTGTCAGGGAGACCCAGTACTTC. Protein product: CAWSVVRETQYF.

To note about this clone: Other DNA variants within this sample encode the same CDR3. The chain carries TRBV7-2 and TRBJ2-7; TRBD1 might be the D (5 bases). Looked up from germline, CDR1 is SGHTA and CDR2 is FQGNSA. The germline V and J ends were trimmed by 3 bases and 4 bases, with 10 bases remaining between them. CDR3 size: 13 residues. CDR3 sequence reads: CASSFGQIYEQYF. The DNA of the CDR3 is TGTGCCAGCAGCTTTGGACAAATATACGAGCAGTACTTC.

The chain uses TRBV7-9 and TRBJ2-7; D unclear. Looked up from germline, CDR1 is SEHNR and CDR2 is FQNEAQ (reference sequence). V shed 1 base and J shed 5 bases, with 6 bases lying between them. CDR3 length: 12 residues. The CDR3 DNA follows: TGTGCCAGCAGCTTAGGGTCGGACGAGCAGTACTTC. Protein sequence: CASSLGSDEQYF.

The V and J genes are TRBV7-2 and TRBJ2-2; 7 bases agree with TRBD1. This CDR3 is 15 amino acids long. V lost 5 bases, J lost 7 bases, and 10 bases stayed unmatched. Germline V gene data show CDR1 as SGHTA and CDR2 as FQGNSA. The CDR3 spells CASSPNRGLGGELFF. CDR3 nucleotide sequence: TGTGCCAGCAGCCCTAACAGGGGTCTCGGCGGGGAGCTGTTTTTT. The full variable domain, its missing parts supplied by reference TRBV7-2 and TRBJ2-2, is GAGVSQSPSNKVTEKGKDVELRCDPISGHTALYWYRQSLGQGLEFLIYFQGNSAPDKSGLPSDRFSAERTGGSVSTLTIQRTQQEDSAVYLCASSPNRGLGGELFFGEGSRLTVL.

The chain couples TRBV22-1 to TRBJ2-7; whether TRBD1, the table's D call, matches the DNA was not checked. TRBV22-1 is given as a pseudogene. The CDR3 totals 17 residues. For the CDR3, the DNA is TGTCCTGGGAGCTCACCTTTCCGGGACAGGGGATGTTACGAGCAGTACTTC. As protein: CPGSSPFRDRGCYEQYF.

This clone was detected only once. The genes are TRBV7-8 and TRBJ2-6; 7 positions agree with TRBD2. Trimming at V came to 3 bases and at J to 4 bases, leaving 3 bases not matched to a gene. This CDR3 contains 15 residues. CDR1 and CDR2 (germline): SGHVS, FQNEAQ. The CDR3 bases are TGTGCCAGCAGCTTGGAAGCGGGGGGGGCCAACGTCCTGACTTTC. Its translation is CASSLEAGGANVLTF.

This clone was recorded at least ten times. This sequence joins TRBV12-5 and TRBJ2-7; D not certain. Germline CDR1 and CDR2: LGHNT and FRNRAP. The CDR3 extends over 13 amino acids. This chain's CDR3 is CAPLGKVAYEQYF. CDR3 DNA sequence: TGTGCCCCTTTAGGCAAAGTAGCCTACGAGCAGTACTTC.

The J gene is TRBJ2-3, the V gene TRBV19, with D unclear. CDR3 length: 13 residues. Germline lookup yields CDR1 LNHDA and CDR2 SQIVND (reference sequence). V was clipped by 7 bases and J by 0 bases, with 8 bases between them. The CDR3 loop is CASTQRSTDTQYF. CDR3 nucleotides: TGTGCCAGTACCCAGCGTAGCACAGATACGCAGTATTTT.

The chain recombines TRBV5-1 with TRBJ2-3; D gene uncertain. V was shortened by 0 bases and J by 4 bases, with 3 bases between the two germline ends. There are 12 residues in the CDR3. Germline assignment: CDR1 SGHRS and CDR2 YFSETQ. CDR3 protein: CASSLAADTQYF. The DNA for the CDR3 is TGCGCCAGCAGCTTGGCGGCAGATACGCAGTATTTT.

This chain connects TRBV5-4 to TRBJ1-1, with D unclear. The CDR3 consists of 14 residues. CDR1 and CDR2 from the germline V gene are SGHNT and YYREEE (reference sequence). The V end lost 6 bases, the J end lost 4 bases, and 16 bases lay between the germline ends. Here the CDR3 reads CASTPGRFGTEAFF. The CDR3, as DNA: TGTGCCAGCACCCCGGGGAGGTTTGGCACTGAAGCTTTCTTT.